The 27 T cell receptor beta chains reported below all come from one sample, sequenced in a study of prognosis after radiotherapy for stage I lung cancer. Genomic DNA was the source, and TCR beta CDR3 was amplified from it by two-round multiplex PCR. First-round PCR, the initial amplification, used primers specific to each TRBV and TRBJ gene. TCRdb redid the calling of the multiplex PCR reads with MiXCR, one entry per CDR3 protein. The data hold some 36,000 distinct CDR3 sequences, with 24% observed a single time. Sequences were derived from PBMCs, sampled before or after stereotactic body radiation therapy (not recorded which). All receptors derive from a donor over 45 with non-small cell lung cancer.

Note on this clonotype: The junction departs from germline at one end; a sequencing error may be responsible. The V call is TRBV2, the J call TRBJ1-6; D unresolved. The germline CDR1 and CDR2 sequences are SNHLY and FYNNEI. The CDR3 spans 16 residues. The CDR3 DNA is TGTGCCAGCCGTGAGCCCGGGTGCTCCTATAATTCACCCCTCCACTTT. Translation gives CASREPGCSYNSPLHF.

This clonotype has at least ten counts. The chain carries TRBV4-2 and TRBJ1-4; possible D gene TRBD1, 5 bases. Trimming stripped 0 bases from V and 1 base from J, with 12 bases between. CDR3 length: 17 amino acids. Germline assignment: CDR1 LGHNA and CDR2 YNFKEQ. The CDR3 loop is CASSQEGGAGTNEKLFF. CDR3 nucleotide sequence: TGTGCCAGCAGCCAAGAGGGTGGGGCGGGAACTAATGAAAAACTGTTTTTT.

This clonotype was recorded at least ten times. The rearrangement links TRBV19 to TRBJ1-1; D uncertain. With 3 bases removed from V and 3 bases from J, the gap between germline ends came to 17 bases. The CDR3 runs to 16 residues. CDR1 is LNHDA, CDR2 SQIVND, per germline (reference sequence). Written as DNA, the CDR3 is TGTGCCAGTAGTATCGCGTCGGTGGTTTGGGACACTGAAGCTTTCTTT. Protein: CASSIASVVWDTEAFF.

The table lists this clonotype with many counts. The chain's CDR3 is CASSLAPRASDQPQHF. The DNA of the CDR3 is TGTGCCAGCAGCTTAGCACCCCGCGCGAGCGATCAGCCCCAGCATTTT. The genes are TRBV7-8 and TRBJ1-5; D is unclear. The germline V gene encodes CDR1 SGHVS and CDR2 FQNEAQ. The CDR3 length is 16 residues. V lost 0 bases and J 5 bases, leaving 14 bases between the germline ends.

Worth noting for this clonotype: Since a much larger clone is just one base distant, this may be a read error. The chain links TRBV28 to TRBJ1-6; D is perhaps TRBD1 (6 bases). The CDR3 is 14 amino acids. CDR1 MDHEN and CDR2 SYDVKM come from the germline V gene. The DNA of the CDR3 is TGTGCCAGCAGTCCGTACAGGGTCAATTCACCCCTCCGCTTT. Translated: CASSPYRVNSPLRF. Filled out from reference TRBV28 and TRBJ1-6, the complete variable domain reads DVKVTQSSRYLVKRTGEKVFLECVQDMDHENMFWYRQDPGLGLRLIYFSYDVKMKEKGDIPEGYSVSREKKERFSLILESASTNQTSMYLCASSPYRVNSPLRFGNGTRLTVT.

At least ten counts were recorded for this clonotype. In DNA form, the CDR3 reads TGTGCCAGCAGCTTATCGCGGGGAACGAACACCGGGGAGCTGTTTTTT. It codes for CASSLSRGTNTGELFF. The chain has TRBV7-9 and TRBJ2-2; TRBD2 might be the D (6 bases). V was cut by 2 bases and J by 0 bases, with 10 bases left in between. The CDR3 extends over 16 amino acids. Germline V lookup: CDR1 SEHNR, CDR2 FQNEAQ (reference sequence).

Of note for this clonotype: This may be a read error, as it is one base from a much larger clone. The chain uses TRBV2 and TRBJ2-2; TRBD1 matches 7 bases. Germline CDR1 and CDR2: SNHLY and FYNNEI. The V segment lost 6 bases and the J segment 5 bases; nucleotides outside the gene matches: 6. This CDR3 is built from 14 residues. CDR3 coding DNA: TGTGCCAGCAGAAGCGACAGGGAGACCGGGGAGCTGTTTTTT. Protein product: CASRSDRETGELFF.

The chain carries TRBV2 and TRBJ2-7, with 8 bases that match TRBD1. V trimming: 6 bases; J trimming: 6 bases; junction bases outside the gene matches: 7. The CDR3 has 13 amino acids. Per the germline V gene, CDR1 is SNHLY and CDR2 is FYNNEI. CDR3: CASRLGQGSEQYF. CDR3 bases: TGTGCCAGCAGGTTAGGACAGGGTTCCGAGCAGTACTTC. Filled out from reference TRBV2 and TRBJ2-7, the complete variable domain reads EPEVTQTPSHQVTQMGQEVILRCVPISNHLYFYWYRQILGQKVEFLVSFYNNEISEKSEIFDDQFSVERPDGSNFTLKIRSTKLEDSAMYFCASRLGQGSEQYFGPGTRLTVT.

A remark on this clonotype: One base separates it from a far larger clone, so it is likely a read error. The rearrangement links TRBV7-9 to TRBJ1-3; TRBD1 might be the D (6 bases). Trimming removed 1 base from V and 1 base from J, with 11 bases in between. There are 16 residues in the CDR3. Germline V CDR1 and CDR2: SEHNR, FQNEAQ (reference sequence). The CDR3 region has the DNA TGTGCCAGCAGCTTAGACCGGGGGCGGTCTGGAAACACCATATATTTT. Amino acids: CASSLDRGRSGNTIYF.

This clonotype was recorded at least ten times. V and J are TRBV19 and TRBJ2-1; D is undetermined. The CDR3 consists of 12 residues. Trimming pared 7 bases from V and 6 bases from J, leaving 10 bases between. In germline, CDR1 is LNHDA, CDR2 SQIVND (reference sequence). The CDR3 loop reads CASISRVNEQFF. CDR3 nucleotides: TGTGCCAGTATTAGTCGAGTCAATGAGCAGTTCTTC.

This clonotype was observed at least ten times. The V call is TRBV6-1, the J call TRBJ2-7; D is unclear. This CDR3 contains 13 residues. V was cut by 6 bases and J by 0 bases, with 9 bases left in between. The V gene's germline CDR1 is MNHNS and CDR2 SASEGT. CDR3: CASRDSYSYEQYF. The CDR3 DNA reads as TGTGCCAGCAGAGACTCCTACTCCTACGAGCAGTACTTC.

As to this clonotype: A much more abundant neighbour one base away suggests this may be a read error. J is TRBJ1-1 and V is TRBV12-5, with TRBD1 as a possible D gene (6 bases). The CDR3 length is 15 residues. The germline gives CDR1 LGHNT, CDR2 FRNRAP. Trimming stripped 5 bases from V and 0 bases from J, with 13 bases between. The CDR3: CASGNDRNLNTEAFF. DNA of the CDR3: TGTGCTAGTGGTAATGACAGGAACCTGAACACTGAAGCTTTCTTT.

This clonotype was picked up many times. This rearrangement joins TRBV5-1 to TRBJ1-6, with 10 bases lining up with TRBD1. Germline CDR1 SGHRS, CDR2 YFSETQ. Trimming took 4 bases from V and 5 from J; bases not matched to a gene: 18. This CDR3 comprises 20 residues. This CDR3 reads CASSPRAGTGDLYNNSPLHF. CDR3 nucleotide sequence: TGCGCCAGCAGCCCGAGAGCCGGGACAGGGGATCTCTATAATAATTCACCCCTCCACTTT. Together with reference TRBV5-1 and TRBJ1-6, the CDR3 gives the full variable domain: KAGVTQTPRYLIKTRGQQVTLSCSPISGHRSVSWYQQTPGQGLQFLFEYFSETQRNKGNFPGRFSGRQFSNSRSEMNVSTLELGDSALYLCASSPRAGTGDLYNNSPLHFGNGTRLTVT.

This clonotype came up many times. The CDR3 region has the DNA TGTGCCATCGCCCGGGACAGCAGCACAGATACGCAGTATTTT. As protein: CAIARDSSTDTQYF. The rearrangement uses TRBV10-3 and TRBJ2-3, with TRBD1 identical over 7 bases. Germline values: CDR1 ENHRY, CDR2 SYGVKD. V shed 8 bases, J shed 0 bases, and the junction held 5 bases outside the gene matches. This CDR3 contains 14 residues.

This clonotype was counted at least ten times. The rearrangement links TRBV20-1 to TRBJ1-3; D is possibly TRBD1 (5 bases). The V gene lost 6 bases and the J gene lost 0 bases, with 15 bases spanning the gap. The CDR3 sequence is 15 residues long. From germline, CDR1 is DFQATT and CDR2 SNEGSKA (reference sequence). CDR3 amino acids: CSAPPPDSSGNTIYF. In DNA form, the CDR3 reads TGCAGTGCACCCCCCCCAGACAGCTCTGGAAACACCATATATTTT.

This clonotype showed up many times. V and J are TRBV28 and TRBJ1-2; D gene ambiguous. The CDR3 runs 13 residues. The V gene's germline CDR1 is MDHEN and CDR2 SYDVKM. V was pared by 6 bases and J by 4 bases, with 12 bases between. CDR3 coding DNA: TGTGCCAGCAGGCCGGGGTCTTTCTATGGCTACACCTTC. It is translated as CASRPGSFYGYTF.

There are many counts of this clonotype. V gene TRBV20-1 combines with J gene TRBJ1-1; 7 nucleotides line up with TRBD1. Trimming took 6 bases from V and 4 from J; bases not matched to a gene: 14. The CDR3 runs 15 residues. Per germline, CDR1 DFQATT and CDR2 SNEGSKA (reference sequence). CDR3 protein: CSADTSSSGGTEAFF. In nucleotides, the CDR3 is TGCAGTGCCGACACGAGCTCCTCAGGGGGCACTGAAGCTTTCTTT.

This clonotype was observed at least ten times. V and J are TRBV6-1 and TRBJ2-6; 7 nucleotides match TRBD1. The J segment lost 5 bases and the V segment lost 9 bases, leaving 7 bases of the junction unmatched. Germline values: CDR1 MNHNS, CDR2 SASEGT. This CDR3 spans 14 amino acids. Here the CDR3 reads CASFRDRWANVLTF. The CDR3 DNA sequence: TGTGCCAGTTTCCGGGACAGATGGGCCAACGTCCTGACTTTC.

With regard to this clonotype: This may arise from a read error, as a much more abundant clone is one base away. V and J are TRBV5-1 and TRBJ1-2, with 9 bases matching TRBD1. Germline-derived CDR1 and CDR2 are SGHRS and YFSETQ. The CDR3 spans 14 residues. The CDR3 loop reads CASSLGGTGYGHTF. As DNA, the CDR3 is TGCGCCAGCAGCTTGGGGGGGACAGGGTATGGCCACACCTTC. The variable domain in full, with the rest retrieved from reference TRBV5-1 and TRBJ1-2, is KAGVTQTPRYLIKTRGQQVTLSCSPISGHRSVSWYQQTPGQGLQFLFEYFSETQRNKGNFPGRFSGRQFSNSRSEMNVSTLELGDSALYLCASSLGGTGYGHTFGSGTRLTVV.

Many counts were recorded for this clonotype. The DNA of the CDR3 is TGTGCCAGCAGCAGACCGGGACAGGGCCTCTATGGCTACACCTTC. This gives the protein CASSRPGQGLYGYTF. This chain joins TRBV25-1 and TRBJ1-2, with 9 bases fitting TRBD1. After removal of 6 bases from V and 4 bases from J, the junction contained 9 bases not matched to a gene. Germline CDR1 reads MGHDK; CDR2 reads SYGVNS. There are 15 residues in the CDR3.

This clonotype was recorded at least ten times. The chain uses TRBV28 and TRBJ2-2; 8 positions agree with TRBD2. Germline-derived CDR1 and CDR2 are MDHEN and SYDVKM. This CDR3 region has 17 residues. Unmatched junction bases numbered 15, after V lost 5 bases and J lost 7 bases. CDR3 region: CASSPPRGGRRIGELFF. The CDR3 DNA reads as TGTGCCAGCAGTCCCCCACGGGGGGGGAGGAGGATCGGGGAGCTGTTTTTT.

This CDR3 reads CATRMDSAGQETQYF. CDR3 coding DNA: TGTGCCACCAGGATGGACTCCGCAGGTCAAGAGACCCAGTACTTC. The chain couples TRBV6-4 to TRBJ2-5; tentatively, D is TRBD2 (5 bases). This CDR3 region has 15 residues. V was clipped by 10 bases and J by 2 bases, with 20 bases between them. Germline values: CDR1 MRHNA, CDR2 SNTAGT.

This clonotype was picked up many times. This CDR3 is CASSVATGRGYEQYF. The CDR3 nucleotides read TGTGCCAGCAGCGTAGCCACAGGTAGGGGCTACGAGCAGTACTTC. The chain is built from TRBV9 and TRBJ2-7, with TRBD1 as a possible D gene (5 bases). Looked up from germline, CDR1 is SGDLS and CDR2 is YYNGEE. The CDR3 runs to 15 residues. V lost 0 bases and J 3 bases, leaving 13 bases between the germline ends.

This clonotype was observed many times. The chain couples TRBV5-5 to TRBJ2-7, with 9 nucleotides matching TRBD1. With V trimmed by 3 bases and J by 4 bases, 8 bases remained unmatched. The CDR3 covers 15 residues. Per germline, CDR1 SGHKS and CDR2 YYEKEE (reference sequence). CDR3 region: CASSSTPGTGYEQYF. The CDR3 coding sequence is TGTGCCAGCAGCTCCACCCCCGGGACAGGGTACGAGCAGTACTTC.

This clonotype has more than one count but fewer than ten. V usage is TRBV5-4 and J usage is TRBJ2-2; 10 nucleotides align to TRBD1. This CDR3 is 17 amino acids long. Germline CDR1 and CDR2: SGHNT and YYREEE (reference sequence). V lost 0 bases and J lost 5; bases outside the gene matches: 7. CDR3 sequence: CASSLAGDRGSTGELFF. The CDR3 DNA follows: TGTGCCAGCAGCTTGGCCGGGGACAGGGGTTCGACCGGGGAGCTGTTTTTT.

The count of this clonotype is one. This CDR3 fails to terminate in the conserved phenylalanine or tryptophan, so it likely reflects a read error. The limits of the CDR3 on the DNA are not certain, so only TCRdb's listed CDR3 is given. This CDR3 reads CASRLRTGIAGEPFS. The chain has TRBV2 and TRBJ2-2; TRBD1, the table's D call, was not compared with the DNA. Germline CDR1 is SNHLY and CDR2 is FYNNEI. A total of 15 residues make up the CDR3, ends included.

This clonotype was detected many times. V is TRBV4-1 and J is TRBJ2-7; TRBD1 agrees at 8 bases. Germline V CDR1 and CDR2: MGHRA, YSYEKL. This CDR3 comprises 15 residues. V lost 3 bases to trimming and J lost 2 bases; unmatched junction nucleotides: 6. The CDR3 bases are TGCGCCAGCAGCCACGGCTTACAGGGGGCCTACGAGCAGTACTTC. It yields the protein CASSHGLQGAYEQYF.